What follows are 28 T cell receptor beta chains derived from one specimen sequenced in a study of cytomegalovirus exposure and HLA in healthy donors (TCRdb year 2017). Preparation of the library involved the immunoSEQ multiplex PCR assay. For the multiplex PCR, a mixture combining 60 forward primers for TCR Vbeta segments and 13 reverse primers for TCR Jbeta segments was used. In its TCRdb copy, this immuneACCESS table keeps in-frame sequences only and misses some clones. Where compared with another copy, unresolved V genes explain less than half of these, and the others have no known cause. This sample lists a few hundred thousand clones; 65% to 85% were detected once. The leading ten clones occupy around 2.8% of the sample. Sequencing input: PBMCs. The receptors were sampled from a man aged 25-45 years in good health and CMV-seronegative.

This chain links TRBV6-5 with TRBJ2-1; tentative D call: TRBD2 (5 bases). CDR1 is MNHEY and CDR2 is SVGAGI in the germline V gene. The V end was cut by 9 bases, the J end by 8 bases, with 17 bases between. CDR3 size: 13 residues. The CDR3 DNA follows: TGTGCCAGTAGGACTTCGGGCGCGCATGAGCAGTTCTTC. Protein sequence: CASRTSGAHEQFF.

The chain employs TRBV18 and TRBJ2-3; possibly TRBD2 for D (5 bases). Germline lookup yields CDR1 KGHSH and CDR2 LQKENI. This CDR3 region has 16 residues. With 0 bases removed from V and 4 bases from J, the gap between germline ends came to 14 bases. The CDR3 reads CASSPPGSGSADTQYF. CDR3 nucleotides: TGTGCCAGCTCACCACCGGGATCGGGGAGTGCAGATACGCAGTATTTT.

The gene calls are TRBV30 and TRBJ1-1; 7 bases align to TRBD1. CDR1 and CDR2 (germline): GTSNPN, SVGIG (reference sequence). The CDR3 has 13 residues. The trim removed 5 bases at V and 4 bases at J, leaving 7 bases unmatched. The CDR3: CAWGRGMSTEAFF. The CDR3, as DNA: TGTGCCTGGGGCAGGGGGATGAGCACTGAAGCTTTCTTT.

This rearrangement joins TRBV15 to TRBJ1-1, with a possible D match to TRBD1 (6 bases). V was trimmed by 6 bases and J by 1 base, leaving 9 bases between them. This CDR3 region has 13 residues. Germline-derived CDR1 and CDR2 are LNHNV and YYDKDF (reference sequence). The CDR3 sequence: CATRDRANTEAFF. CDR3 sequence (DNA): TGTGCCACCAGGGACAGAGCGAACACTGAAGCTTTCTTT.

This clone has just a few counts. The chain carries TRBV18 and TRBJ2-7; D is perhaps TRBD1 (6 bases). Per the germline V gene, CDR1 is KGHSH and CDR2 is LQKENI. The CDR3 loop spans 15 amino acids. V shed 5 bases and J shed 10 bases, with 24 bases lying between them. The CDR3 loop is CASSEQGQEFSRQYF. In DNA, the CDR3 is TGTGCCAGCTCAGAACAGGGTCAGGAGTTTTCGAGACAGTACTTC.

The chain employs TRBV7-2 and TRBJ1-2; tentative D call: TRBD1 (5 bases). In germline, CDR1 is SGHTA, CDR2 FQGNSA. V was cut by 4 bases and J by 6 bases, with 9 bases left in between. The CDR3 is 12 residues long. CDR3 sequence: CASSSQGNGYTF. The CDR3, as DNA: TGTGCCAGCAGCTCTCAGGGAAATGGCTACACCTTC.

Points on this clone: Other DNA sequences from this sample encode an identical CDR3 as well. This sequence joins TRBV28 and TRBJ2-7, with D perhaps TRBD1 (5 bases). CDR3 size: 12 residues. The V gene lost 2 bases and the J gene lost 3 bases, with 5 bases spanning the gap. CDR1 is MDHEN, CDR2 SYDVKM, per germline. The DNA for the CDR3 is TGTGCCAGCAGTTTAAGGGGCTACGAGCAGTACTTC. It codes for CASSLRGYEQYF.

The V gene is TRBV9, the J gene TRBJ1-2; 7 nucleotides match TRBD1. This CDR3 is 15 amino acids long. V dropped 0 bases and J dropped 5; count of bases not matched to a gene: 7. Germline CDR1 reads SGDLS; CDR2 reads YYNGEE. The CDR3 sequence is CASSVGTGQAYGYTF. The CDR3 DNA follows: TGTGCCAGCAGCGTAGGGACCGGACAGGCATATGGCTACACCTTC. Filled out from reference TRBV9 and TRBJ1-2, the complete variable domain reads DSGVTQTPKHLITATGQRVTLRCSPRSGDLSVYWYQQSLDQGLQFLIQYYNGEERAKGNILERFSAQQFPDLHSELNLSSLELGDSALYFCASSVGTGQAYGYTFGSGTRLTVV.

V gene TRBV13 combines with J gene TRBJ2-3; 8 bases fit TRBD1. CDR3 length: 17 amino acids. J lost 2 bases, V lost 0 bases, and 7 bases had no gene match. Germline CDR1 PRHDT, CDR2 FYEKMQ (reference sequence). The CDR3 nucleotides read TGTGCCAGCAGCTTAGGCCGGGACAGGACTAACACAGATACGCAGTATTTT. It translates to CASSLGRDRTNTDTQYF.

The genes are TRBV6-6 and TRBJ2-3; 7 bases match TRBD2. The CDR3 sequence is 15 residues long. The germline CDR1 and CDR2 sequences are MNHNY and SVGAGI (reference sequence). Unmatched junction bases numbered 7, after V lost 3 bases and J lost 4 bases. The CDR3 is CASSYVGGLADTQYF. CDR3 DNA sequence: TGTGCCAGCAGTTATGTGGGGGGGTTAGCAGATACGCAGTATTTT.

The sample holds one count of this clone. This chain links TRBV2 with TRBJ2-3, with D possibly TRBD2 on 6 matching bases. The CDR3 length is 14 residues. Germline-derived CDR1 and CDR2 are SNHLY and FYNNEI. Trimming removed 6 bases from V and 1 base from J, with 11 bases in between. The CDR3 here is CASSAPGGTDTQYF. DNA of the CDR3: TGTGCCAGCAGCGCCCCGGGGGGCACAGATACGCAGTATTTT.

V gene TRBV6-5 combines with J gene TRBJ2-5; D uncertain. The CDR3 covers 14 residues. V was cut by 0 bases and J by 4 bases, with 9 bases left in between. Germline lookup yields CDR1 MNHEY and CDR2 SVGAGI. The CDR3 bases are TGTGCCAGCAGTTACTCGGGCCCCGGAGAGACCCAGTACTTC. Translated, it gives CASSYSGPGETQYF.

V gene TRBV9 combines with J gene TRBJ1-6, with a weak D call TRBD1 (5 bases). V shed 4 bases and J shed 7 bases, with 15 bases lying between them. This CDR3 is 15 amino acids long. Germline V CDR1 and CDR2: SGDLS, YYNGEE. In DNA form, the CDR3 reads TGTGCCAGCAGCCCCTCGACAGAATCCAATTCACCCCTCCACTTT. Translated, it gives CASSPSTESNSPLHF.

This clone was recorded once. V and J are TRBV7-2 and TRBJ2-3; TRBD2 is a possible D gene (6 bases). This CDR3 spans 14 amino acids. Deletions cut 4 bases from V and 0 bases from J, with 8 bases between. Germline loops: CDR1 SGHTA, CDR2 FQGNSA. CDR3 DNA: TGTGCCAGCAGCTCAGGGACTAGCACAGATACGCAGTATTTT. Protein product: CASSSGTSTDTQYF.

This sequence joins TRBV29-1 and TRBJ2-3, with 9 bases aligning to TRBD1. Germline CDR1 SQVTM, CDR2 ANQGSEA. The ends lost 7 bases at V and 3 bases at J; junction bases unmatched: 2. The CDR3 is 12 residues long. DNA for the CDR3: TGCAGCGGCGGGACAGGGACAGATACGCAGTATTTT. It yields the protein CSGGTGTDTQYF.

This clone was recorded once. CDR3 DNA sequence: TGTGCCAGCAGTTTATACAGGCTCTCTGGAAACACCATATATTTT. This codes for CASSLYRLSGNTIYF. The genes are TRBV28 and TRBJ1-3, with a possible D match to TRBD1 (5 bases). V lost 1 base to trimming and J lost 0 bases, with 7 bases between them. This CDR3 has 15 residues. Germline assignment: CDR1 MDHEN and CDR2 SYDVKM.

The J gene is TRBJ2-1, the V gene TRBV5-6; 8 bases map to TRBD1. Trimming took 6 bases from V and 4 from J; bases not matched to a gene: 9. This CDR3 contains 15 residues. In germline, CDR1 is SGHDT, CDR2 YYEEEE. The CDR3 nucleotides are TGTGCCAGCATCGAAATGGGACAGGCTTACAATGAGCAGTTCTTC. This translates into CASIEMGQAYNEQFF.

This chain connects TRBV4-3 to TRBJ2-1; 10 bases match TRBD1. Germline lookup yields CDR1 LGHNA and CDR2 YSLEER. The CDR3 contains 15 residues. The V and J ends lost 3 bases and 4 bases, in that order; junction bases with no gene match: 3. The CDR3 is CASSHGTGEYNEQFF. The CDR3 DNA reads as TGCGCCAGCAGCCATGGGACAGGGGAGTACAATGAGCAGTTCTTC.

The chain is built from TRBV27 and TRBJ1-1; tentatively, D is TRBD1 (6 bases). V lost 5 bases and J 1 base, leaving 20 bases between the germline ends. CDR1 and CDR2 (germline): MNHEY, SMNVEV (reference sequence). The CDR3 spans 17 residues. The CDR3 sequence: CASSNQWTHRANTEAFF. CDR3 bases: TGTGCCAGCAGTAACCAGTGGACTCACAGGGCGAACACTGAAGCTTTCTTT.

V and J are TRBV2 and TRBJ2-5; perhaps TRBD2 as D (6 bases). V lost 7 bases and J lost 5, with 32 bases in between. This CDR3 has 19 residues. CDR1 and CDR2 (germline): SNHLY, FYNNEI. The CDR3 protein is CASKPGDRRNRAGPETQYF. The DNA for the CDR3 is TGTGCCAGCAAGCCTGGAGACAGAAGAAACCGGGCGGGACCTGAGACCCAGTACTTC.

The rearrangement uses TRBV19 and TRBJ2-3; D gene unclear. Trimming shortened V by 1 base and J by 1 base, and 6 bases separated the two germline ends. The germline V gene has CDR1 LNHDA and CDR2 SQIVND (reference sequence). There are 14 residues in the CDR3. The CDR3 DNA reads TGTGCCAGTAGTATAGCGTCCGGCACAGATACGCAGTATTTT. As protein: CASSIASGTDTQYF.

V is TRBV6-1 and J is TRBJ1-2; the match to TRBD1 covers 7 bases. The CDR3 loop spans 14 amino acids. Looked up from germline, CDR1 is MNHNS and CDR2 is SASEGT. J lost 4 bases, V lost 4 bases, and 6 bases had no gene match. The CDR3, as DNA: TGTGCCAGCAGTGCAGGGACAGAGCTCTATGGCTACACCTTC. Protein sequence: CASSAGTELYGYTF.

This chain uses TRBV19 with TRBJ2-2; D is possibly TRBD1 (6 bases). The CDR3 totals 17 residues. V was cut by 5 bases and J by 0 bases, with 16 bases left in between. Germline CDR1 reads LNHDA; CDR2 reads SQIVND (reference sequence). CDR3 sequence reads: CASSAQSTGPNTGELFF. The CDR3 bases are TGTGCCAGTAGTGCGCAGTCGACAGGTCCGAACACCGGGGAGCTGTTTTTT.

The chain couples TRBV1 to TRBJ1-1; TRBD1, as called in the table, went unchecked against the DNA. TRBV1 is recorded as a pseudogene. CDR3 size: 16 residues. This chain's CDR3 is CTSSLGTGVEGTEAFF. The CDR3 DNA is TGCACCAGCAGCCTAGGGACAGGGGTAGAGGGCACTGAAGCTTTCTTT.

This chain links TRBV28 with TRBJ1-6; D possibly corresponds to TRBD1 (5 bases). From germline, CDR1 is MDHEN and CDR2 SYDVKM. The CDR3 is 15 amino acids. Trimming took off 2 bases at V and 0 bases at J, with 5 bases between the two ends. This CDR3 is CASSLDSSYNSPLHF. CDR3 in DNA: TGTGCCAGCAGTTTAGACAGCTCCTATAATTCACCCCTCCACTTT.

This clone was counted once. The J gene is TRBJ1-5, the V gene TRBV6-1; possibly TRBD1 for D (5 bases). Trimming pared 3 bases from V and 2 bases from J, leaving 20 bases between. The CDR3 extends over 18 amino acids. Germline CDR1 and CDR2: MNHNS and SASEGT. CDR3 amino acids: CASSEKTGSWFGNQPQHF. For the CDR3, the DNA is TGTGCCAGCAGTGAGAAAACAGGTTCTTGGTTTGGCAATCAGCCCCAGCATTTT.

The V and J genes are TRBV4-2 and TRBJ2-5; 10 bases are a match to TRBD2. Germline assignment: CDR1 LGHNA and CDR2 YNFKEQ. With 1 base clipped from V and 5 bases from J, the junction kept 16 bases outside the gene matches. The CDR3 sequence is 19 residues long. The CDR3 region is CASSQGTGLSGGIMETQYF. The CDR3 DNA follows: TGTGCCAGCAGCCAAGGCACGGGGCTTAGCGGGGGGATCATGGAGACCCAGTACTTC.

V usage is TRBV14 and J usage is TRBJ1-2; 9 nucleotides agree with TRBD1. The germline CDR1 and CDR2 sequences are SGHDN and FVKESK. The CDR3 runs to 18 residues. Germline trimming cut 1 base from V and 2 bases from J; bases unmatched to any gene: 11. The CDR3 protein is CASSQAGTGLGRNYGYTF. The CDR3 region has the DNA TGTGCCAGCAGCCAAGCGGGGACAGGGCTAGGCCGAAACTATGGCTACACCTTC.